This T cell receptor (beta chain) was identified in a study of neurological immune-mediated disorders. Findings and caveats of the study: Subjects shared no identical expanded-clone CDR3 amino acid sequences, suggesting private TCR-beta repertoires in all groups.

In its sample, this clonotype was seen many times. Its matching antigen is unknown. Germline CDR1 and CDR2: DFQATT and SNEGSKA (reference sequence). The CDR3 is 14 amino acids. A total of 2 million PBMCs stored at -80 degrees C provided the unsorted libraries. By 5'RACE with 10-nucleotide random UMIs, the cDNA was made. A single record per CDR3 protein comes from TCRdb applying MiXCR to the 5' RACE reads. The sample carries about 48,000 distinct CDR3 sequences, under 13% recorded once. This rearrangement joins TRBV20-1 to TRBJ2-3, with TRBD2 matching over 9 bases. This receptor was identified in a woman between 35 and 50 years old with HTLV-1-associated myelopathy (HAM/TSP). The specimen was PBMCs. CDR3 amino acids: CSAMGGGATDTQYF. CDR3 nucleotide sequence: TGCAGCGCGATGGGCGGGGGGGCGACAGATACGCAGTATTTT.